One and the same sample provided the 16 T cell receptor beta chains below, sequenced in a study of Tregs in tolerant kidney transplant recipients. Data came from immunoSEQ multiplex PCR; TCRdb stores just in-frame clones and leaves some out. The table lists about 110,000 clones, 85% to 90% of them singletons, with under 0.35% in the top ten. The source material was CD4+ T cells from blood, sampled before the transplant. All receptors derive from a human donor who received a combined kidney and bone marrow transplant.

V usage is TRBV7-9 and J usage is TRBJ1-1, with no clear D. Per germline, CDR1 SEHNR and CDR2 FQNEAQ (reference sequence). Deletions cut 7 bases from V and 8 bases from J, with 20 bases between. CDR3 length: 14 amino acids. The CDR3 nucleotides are TGTGCCAGCAACCTCCCCGGGCGGGCAAGAGAAGCTTTCTTT. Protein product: CASNLPGRAREAFF.

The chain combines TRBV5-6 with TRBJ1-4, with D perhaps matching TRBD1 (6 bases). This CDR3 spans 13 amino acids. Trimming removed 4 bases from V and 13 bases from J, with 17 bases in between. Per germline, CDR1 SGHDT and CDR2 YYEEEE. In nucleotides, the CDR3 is TGTGCCAGCAGCCATAACAGGGCCACGTCACTGTTTTTT. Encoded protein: CASSHNRATSLFF.

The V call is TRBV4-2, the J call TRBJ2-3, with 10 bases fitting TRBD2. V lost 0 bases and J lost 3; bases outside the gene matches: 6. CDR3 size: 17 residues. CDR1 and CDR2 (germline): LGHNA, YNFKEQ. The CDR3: CASSQDLTSGVTDTQYF. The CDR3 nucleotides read TGTGCCAGCAGCCAAGACCTTACTAGCGGGGTGACAGATACGCAGTATTTT.

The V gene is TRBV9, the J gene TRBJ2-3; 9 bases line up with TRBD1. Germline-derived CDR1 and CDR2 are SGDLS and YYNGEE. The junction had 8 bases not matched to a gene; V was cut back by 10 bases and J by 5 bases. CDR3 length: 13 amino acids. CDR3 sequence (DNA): TGTGCCGGGGGGACAGGGCCCATAGATACGCAGTATTTT. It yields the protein CAGGTGPIDTQYF.

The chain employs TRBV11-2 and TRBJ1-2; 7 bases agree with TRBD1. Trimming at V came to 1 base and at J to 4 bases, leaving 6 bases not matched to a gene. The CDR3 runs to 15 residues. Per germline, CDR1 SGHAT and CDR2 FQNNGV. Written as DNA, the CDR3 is TGTGCCAGCAGCTTAGGGACGGGACAGCGCTATGGCTACACCTTC. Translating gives CASSLGTGQRYGYTF.

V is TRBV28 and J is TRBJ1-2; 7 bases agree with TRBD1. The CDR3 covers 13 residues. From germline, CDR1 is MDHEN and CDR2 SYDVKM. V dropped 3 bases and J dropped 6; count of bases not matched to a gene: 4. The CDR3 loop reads CASSLTGPHGYTF. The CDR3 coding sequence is TGTGCCAGCAGTTTGACAGGGCCGCATGGCTACACCTTC.

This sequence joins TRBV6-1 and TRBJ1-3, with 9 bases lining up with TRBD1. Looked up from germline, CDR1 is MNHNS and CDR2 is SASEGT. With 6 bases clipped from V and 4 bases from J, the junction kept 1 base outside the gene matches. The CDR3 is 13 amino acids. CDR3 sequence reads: CASSGQGGNTIYF. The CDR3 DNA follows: TGTGCCAGCAGCGGACAGGGGGGAAACACCATATATTTT.

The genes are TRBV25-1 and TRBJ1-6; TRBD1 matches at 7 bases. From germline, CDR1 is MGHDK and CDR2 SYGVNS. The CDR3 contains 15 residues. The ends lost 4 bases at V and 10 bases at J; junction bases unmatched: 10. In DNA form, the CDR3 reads TGTGCCAGCAGTGCGATAACCGGGACAGCATCACCCCTCCACTTT. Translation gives CASSAITGTASPLHF.

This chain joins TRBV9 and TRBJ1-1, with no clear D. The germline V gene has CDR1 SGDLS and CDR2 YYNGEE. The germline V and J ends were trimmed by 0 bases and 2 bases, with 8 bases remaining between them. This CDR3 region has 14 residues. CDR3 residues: CASSVASTNTEAFF. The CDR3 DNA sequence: TGTGCCAGCAGCGTAGCGTCAACAAACACTGAAGCTTTCTTT.

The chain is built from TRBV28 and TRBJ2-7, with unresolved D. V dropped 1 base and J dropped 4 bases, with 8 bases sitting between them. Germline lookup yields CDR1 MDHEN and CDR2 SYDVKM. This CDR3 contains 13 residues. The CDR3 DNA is TGTGCCAGCAGTTTATCCACCAGATACGAGCAGTACTTC. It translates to CASSLSTRYEQYF.

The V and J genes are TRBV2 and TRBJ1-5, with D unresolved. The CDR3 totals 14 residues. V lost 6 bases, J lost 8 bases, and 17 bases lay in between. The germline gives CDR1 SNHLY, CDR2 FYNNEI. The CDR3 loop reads CASSADSPAEPQHF. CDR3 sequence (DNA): TGTGCCAGCAGCGCGGACTCTCCGGCGGAGCCCCAGCATTTT.

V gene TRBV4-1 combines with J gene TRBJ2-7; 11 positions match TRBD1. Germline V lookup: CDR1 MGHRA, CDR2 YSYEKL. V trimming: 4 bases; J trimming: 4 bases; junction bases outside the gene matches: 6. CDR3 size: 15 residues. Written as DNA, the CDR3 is TGCGCCAGCAGCCCCGGACAGGGGGCGTCTTACGAGCAGTACTTC. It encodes CASSPGQGASYEQYF.

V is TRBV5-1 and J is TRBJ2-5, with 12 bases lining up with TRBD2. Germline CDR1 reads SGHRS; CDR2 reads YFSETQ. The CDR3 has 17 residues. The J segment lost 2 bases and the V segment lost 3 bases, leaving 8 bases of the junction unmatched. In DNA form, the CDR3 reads TGCGCCAGCAGCTCCCTAGCGGGGGGGCCCTTACAAGAGACCCAGTACTTC. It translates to CASSSLAGGPLQETQYF.

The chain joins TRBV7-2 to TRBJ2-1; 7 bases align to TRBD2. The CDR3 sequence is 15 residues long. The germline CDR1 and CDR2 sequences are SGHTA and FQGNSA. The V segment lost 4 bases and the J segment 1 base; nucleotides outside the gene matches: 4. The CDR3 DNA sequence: TGTGCCAGCAGCTCAAGCGGGGTTTCCTACAATGAGCAGTTCTTC. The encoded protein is CASSSSGVSYNEQFF.

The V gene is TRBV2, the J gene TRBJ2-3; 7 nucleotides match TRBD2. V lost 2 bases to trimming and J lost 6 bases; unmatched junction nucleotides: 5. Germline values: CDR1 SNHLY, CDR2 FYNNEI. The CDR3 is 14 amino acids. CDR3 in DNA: TGTGCCAGCAGTGAAATGGCGGGGGTGGATACGCAGTATTTT. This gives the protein CASSEMAGVDTQYF.

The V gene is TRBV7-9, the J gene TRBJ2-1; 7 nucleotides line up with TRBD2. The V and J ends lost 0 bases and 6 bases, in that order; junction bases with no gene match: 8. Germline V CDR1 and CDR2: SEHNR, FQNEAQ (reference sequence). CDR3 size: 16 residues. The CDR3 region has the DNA TGTGCCAGCAGCTTAGCGCATGGCGGGAGAGCCAATGAGCAGTTCTTC. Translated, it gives CASSLAHGGRANEQFF.